What follows describes a single T cell receptor (beta chain). Its cognate antigen is unknown. Germline V gene data show CDR1 as MNHNS and CDR2 as SASEGT. V lost 5 bases to trimming and J lost 4 bases; unmatched junction nucleotides: 4. CDR3 length: 13 amino acids. This entry comes from a study of cytomegalovirus exposure and HLA in healthy donors. Overall study: The 95 to 150 validation repertoires were produced on the same platform as the 700 or so repertoires of the first cohort. This was reported in a later analysis.

From the roughly 110-subject validation cohort, which was separate from the roughly 700-subject first cohort, the donors were drawn. Whole-study results and caveats: The tendency of first-cohort TCR clusters to co-occur in the roughly 130 validation repertoires emerged from a later analysis.

Libraries were prepared by immunoSEQ multiplex PCR; TCRdb keeps only in-frame clonotypes and omits some of them. The sample carries 150,000 to 200,000 clones, over 80% recorded once. What was sequenced was PBMCs. The TCR comes from a man aged 25-40 years in good health and CMV-seropositive. V and J are TRBV6-1 and TRBJ1-2, with 7 bases matching TRBD1. CDR3 region: CASSWDSGYGYTF. Here the CDR3 DNA reads TGTGCCAGCAGTTGGGACAGTGGCTATGGCTACACCTTC.